The rows below give T cell receptor beta chains drawn from one sample of a study of regulatory T cells in long-lasting Graves disease. TCRdb processed the multiplex PCR reads anew with MiXCR; each CDR3 protein has one entry. The data contain approximately 540,000 distinct CDR3 sequences, around 12% of them singletons. This sample also appeared in a second study, on T cells in Graves' hyperthyroidism and ophthalmopathy.

Source: peripheral blood mononuclear cells (PBMCs), taken at new diagnosis, from a patient treated with antithyroid drugs. The receptors originated from a woman younger than 45 with Graves disease. CDR3s include the opening cysteine and the closing phenylalanine or tryptophan. A D gene is named only where the DNA matches it firmly. Size is stated for part of the rows, as once, few or many counts, or as a class when the clone is expanded.

clone_size j_call v_call d_call cdr3_nt cdr3_aa
NA TRBJ2-3 TRBV19 TRBD2 TGTGCCAGTAGTTCCCGCCCCAGCGGGAGAGGGACAGATACGCAGTATTTT CASSSRPSGRGTDTQYF
many TRBJ2-7 TRBV27 NA TGTGCCAGCAGTTTAGAAGGGGCGGTAACCTACGAGCAGTACTTC CASSLEGAVTYEQYF
once TRBJ1-5 TRBV12-3/TRBV12-4 NA TGTGCCAGCAGTTTAGAGGGCAGCAGAAATCAGCCCCAGCATTTT CASSLEGSRNQPQHF
many TRBJ2-7 TRBV28 NA TGTGCCAGCAGTCGAGCGGTTCCCTACGAGCAGTACTTC CASSRAVPYEQYF
few TRBJ2-1 TRBV15 NA TGTGCCACCAGCAGAGGGTCATTGGCGGGTGTGGGTAATGAGCAGTTCTTC CATSRGSLAGVGNEQFF
many TRBJ1-5 TRBV5-5 TRBD1 TGTGCCAGCAGCCCGAGGACAGGGGATTTTGGGGGCAATCAGCCCCAGCATTTT CASSPRTGDFGGNQPQHF
many TRBJ1-5 TRBV20-1 NA TGCAGTGCTGGTCGGGACGGGGCAGGTCAGCCCCAGCATTTT CSAGRDGAGQPQHF
NA TRBJ1-1 TRBV30 NA TGTGCCTGGAGTCTCGACGGGAACACTGAAGCTTTCTTT CAWSLDGNTEAFF
NA TRBJ2-1 TRBV12-3/TRBV12-4 TRBD2 TGTGCCAGCAGTTTCCGGTCTAGCGGGAGGGCCGGGGAGCAGTTCTTC CASSFRSSGRAGEQFF
NA TRBJ1-5 TRBV18 NA TGTGCCAGCTCACCGGCACGAGGCAATCAGCCCCAGCATTTT CASSPARGNQPQHF
NA TRBJ2-3 TRBV15 TRBD1 TGTGCCACCAGCAGATCCGGGACAGCAGATACGCAGTATTTT CATSRSGTADTQYF
many TRBJ1-4 TRBV6-2/TRBV6-3 NA TGTGCCAGCAGTTACCTGGCAGCGGCGGGTGAAAAACTGTTTTTT CASSYLAAAGEKLFF
NA TRBJ2-5 TRBV5-1 NA TGCGCCAGCAGCTTACACAGGGTAGAGACCCAGTACTTC CASSLHRVETQYF
many TRBJ2-7 TRBV6-2/TRBV6-3 NA TGTGCCAGCAGCATCGGACGGTCCTCCTACGAGCAGTACTTC CASSIGRSSYEQYF
NA TRBJ2-7 TRBV30 TRBD2 TGTGCCTGGGTAGCGGGAGGGCCGGGGGAGCAGTACTTC CAWVAGGPGEQYF
many TRBJ1-5 TRBV2 NA TGTGCCAGCATCCTAAGCGGGGTCCCGGGACCCCAGCATTTT CASILSGVPGPQHF
many TRBJ2-7 TRBV20-1 NA TGCAGTGCGAGTAATAACGAGCAGTACTTC CSASNNEQYF
many TRBJ2-1 TRBV7-9 NA TGTGCCAGCAGCTTATTTAGGGGAGTGGGCAAATTCAATGAGCAGTTCTTC CASSLFRGVGKFNEQFF
many TRBJ2-1 TRBV20-1 TRBD2 TGCAGTGCTAACCCTGGACTAGCGGGAAGTAATGAGCAGTTCTTC CSANPGLAGSNEQFF
many TRBJ2-7 TRBV13 TRBD2 TGTGCCAGCAGCTATCAGCGGGAGCTATACGAGCAGTACTTC CASSYQRELYEQYF
NA TRBJ2-2 TRBV5-4 NA TGTGCCAGCAGAAACGAGGGACTCACCCATGCCGGGGAGCTGTTTTTT CASRNEGLTHAGELFF
many TRBJ2-1 TRBV7-9 TRBD2 TGTGCCAGCAGGAGACTAGCCGTTAATGAGCAGTTCTTC CASRRLAVNEQFF
many TRBJ1-5 TRBV20-1 TRBD1 TGCAGTGCTAGAGATGGGGCAGGGGGGGACAATCAGCCCCAGCATTTT CSARDGAGGDNQPQHF
many TRBJ2-5 TRBV2 TRBD1 TGTGCCAGCAGTGTAAGGGACAGGGAGCGGGAGACCCAGTACTTC CASSVRDRERETQYF